This entry is about one T cell receptor beta chain. TCRdb used MiXCR to reprocess the PCR reads, holding one entry per CDR3 protein. The sample holds about 510,000 distinct CDR3 sequences, 25% seen once. The sample comes from a study of molecular identifiers for immune sequencing clone quantification. Sorting selected naive CD8 T cells with a CD8+CD4-CCR7+CD45RA+ phenotype. The CDR3 has 17 amino acids. Germline CDR1 reads MNHEY; CDR2 reads SMNVEV (reference sequence). Trimming left V 4 bases short and J 0 bases short, with 16 bases between. This chain connects TRBV27 to TRBJ2-1; D might be TRBD1 (6 bases). The clonotype comes from a human donor in good health. Some libraries in this study had Jurkat cell RNA spiked in. Sequencing was done on a sample of naive CD8+ T cells from blood, with Jurkat cell RNA spiked in. Subset noted: FACS-sorted CD8+CD4-CCR7+CD45RA+ naive T cells. The DNA of the CDR3 is TGTGCCAGCAGTTCAGGACAGACTCAGCCCTCCTACAATGAGCAGTTCTTC. It specifies CASSSGQTQPSYNEQFF.